This record looks at one T cell receptor (beta chain) sequence and its context. Germline CDR1 reads MNHEY; CDR2 reads SVGAGI. V lost 6 bases, J lost 3 bases, and 4 bases stayed unmatched. The CDR3 length is 14 residues. The data were taken from a study of blood T cell repertoires in COVID-19. Across the study: Spain, Italy and the United States supplied samples that represented acute and convalescent COVID-19. PBMCs, B-cell-depleted T cells, or T cells provided the cDNA or gDNA that made up the material.

Original analysis: From reference gene primer amplification, estimates of nucleated cell counts were derived. Sequencing was performed with immunoSEQ multiplex PCR; in TCRdb, only in-frame clones are kept and a portion is missing. D and trimming come from the DNA, and the V and J calls and clone size come from that table. The data hold 200,000 to 250,000 clones, with about nine tenths observed a single time. The clonotype originates from a man under 40 who had recovered from COVID-19. This chain connects TRBV6-5 to TRBJ1-5, with 8 nucleotides matching TRBD1. Sequenced sample: peripheral blood. The CDR3 is CASRRDRTNQPQHF. CDR3 nucleotide sequence: TGTGCCAGCAGGCGGGACAGGACCAATCAGCCCCAGCATTTT.